A single sample is the source of the 32 T cell receptor beta chains below, sequenced in a study of cytomegalovirus exposure and HLA in healthy donors. 60 Vbeta and 13 Jbeta primers were used in PCR. Profiled with immunoSEQ multiplex PCR; TCRdb holds only in-frame clones, not every one. The data hold around 260,000 clones, with about 80% observed a single time. Material for sequencing was PBMCs. These receptors all stem from a girl aged 2-10 years in good health and CMV-seronegative.

The gene calls are TRBV29-1 and TRBJ1-2; D is undetermined. Germline V CDR1 and CDR2: SQVTM, ANQGSEA. CDR3 size: 15 residues. The ends were cut back, 1 base at V and 2 bases at J, with 14 bases in the middle. CDR3 protein: CSVEATPDGNYGYTF. The CDR3 region has the DNA TGCAGCGTTGAAGCTACCCCCGACGGGAACTATGGCTACACCTTC.

This clone appeared once. The chain joins TRBV29-1 to TRBJ1-4, with a tentative D call TRBD1 (5 bases). From germline, CDR1 is SQVTM and CDR2 ANQGSEA. This CDR3 is built from 13 residues. Trimming left V 4 bases short and J 2 bases short, with 8 bases between. CDR3: CSVARATNEKLFF. As DNA, the CDR3 is TGCAGCGTTGCCAGGGCGACTAATGAAAAACTGTTTTTT.

V gene TRBV4-1 combines with J gene TRBJ2-7; TRBD2 aligns across 10 bases. The CDR3 has 18 amino acids. V lost 4 bases, J lost 4 bases, and 16 bases stayed unmatched. CDR1 is MGHRA and CDR2 is YSYEKL in the germline V gene. The CDR3 region is CASSPVFAGGLAAYEQYF. DNA of the CDR3: TGCGCCAGCAGCCCAGTTTTTGCCGGCGGACTAGCGGCGTACGAGCAGTACTTC.

This clone was detected a few times. This chain joins TRBV6-5 and TRBJ1-2, with D perhaps TRBD1 (5 bases). In germline, CDR1 is MNHEY, CDR2 SVGAGI. Trimming cost V 6 bases and J 4 bases, with 12 bases left between them. The CDR3 has 13 residues. CDR3 region: CASRGWGVYGYTF. The CDR3 coding sequence is TGTGCCAGCAGGGGATGGGGGGTCTATGGCTACACCTTC.

The J gene is TRBJ2-3, the V gene TRBV2, with unresolved D. V was clipped by 1 base and J by 6 bases, with 11 bases between them. CDR1 SNHLY and CDR2 FYNNEI come from the germline V gene. This CDR3 contains 14 residues. The CDR3 protein is CASSEVVRADTQYF. The CDR3 DNA is TGTGCCAGCAGTGAAGTGGTACGTGCGGATACGCAGTATTTT.

The genes are TRBV27 and TRBJ2-1, with 10 bases identical to TRBD1. The CDR3 sequence is 14 residues long. CDR1 and CDR2 (germline): MNHEY, SMNVEV (reference sequence). Losses at the gene ends were 6 bases for V and 10 bases for J; bases not matched to a gene: 9. CDR3 protein: CASRAPGQGNEQFF. DNA of the CDR3: TGTGCCAGCAGAGCGCCGGGACAGGGGAACGAGCAGTTCTTC.

This chain links TRBV9 with TRBJ2-7; a weak D match, TRBD1 (5 bases). V gave up 3 bases and J gave up 2 bases, with 18 bases separating them. The CDR3 totals 16 residues. Germline V gene data show CDR1 as SGDLS and CDR2 as YYNGEE. The CDR3 DNA reads as TGTGCCAGCAGCGCCGAACCAGGGTTCATCCCCTACGAGCAGTACTTC. It encodes CASSAEPGFIPYEQYF. The full variable domain, with the rest looked up from reference TRBV9 and TRBJ2-7, is DSGVTQTPKHLITATGQRVTLRCSPRSGDLSVYWYQQSLDQGLQFLIQYYNGEERAKGNILERFSAQQFPDLHSELNLSSLELGDSALYFCASSAEPGFIPYEQYFGPGTRLTVT.

The rearrangement uses TRBV7-9 and TRBJ2-7; D gene uncertain. Germline loops: CDR1 SEHNR, CDR2 FQNEAQ (reference sequence). Trimming stripped 5 bases from V and 3 bases from J, with 14 bases between. CDR3 length equals 14 residues. The CDR3: CASSPQTSHYEQYF. The DNA of the CDR3 is TGTGCCAGCAGCCCACAGACAAGCCACTACGAGCAGTACTTC.

This chain connects TRBV2 to TRBJ1-4; 9 nucleotides align to TRBD1. CDR1 is SNHLY, CDR2 FYNNEI, per germline. The ends lost 7 bases at V and 7 bases at J; junction bases unmatched: 7. The CDR3 runs to 14 residues. In DNA, the CDR3 is TGTGCCAGCACCAGGGACAGGGAAACTGAAAAACTGTTTTTT. Protein product: CASTRDRETEKLFF.

This chain joins TRBV19 and TRBJ2-7, with TRBD1 matching over 8 bases. Germline V gene lookup returns CDR1 LNHDA and CDR2 SQIVND (reference sequence). The CDR3 runs to 14 residues. The trim removed 6 bases at V and 3 bases at J, leaving 7 bases unmatched. The CDR3 sequence: CASSSGTGVYEQYF. CDR3 in DNA: TGTGCCAGTAGCTCCGGGACAGGTGTCTACGAGCAGTACTTC.

This chain's CDR3 is CASSLDWGHTEAFF. CDR3 sequence (DNA): TGCGCCAGCAGCTTGGATTGGGGCCACACTGAAGCTTTCTTT. V gene TRBV5-1 combines with J gene TRBJ1-1, with D maybe TRBD1 (5 bases). The CDR3 length is 14 residues. V lost 0 bases and J 3 bases, leaving 9 bases between the germline ends. Germline CDR1 and CDR2: SGHRS and YFSETQ.

The chain has TRBV6-5 and TRBJ2-7; 10 bases align to TRBD1. V gave up 6 bases and J gave up 3 bases; unmatched junction bases: 5. Germline V gene data show CDR1 as MNHEY and CDR2 as SVGAGI. This CDR3 region has 14 residues. CDR3 region: CASSRGQGYYEQYF. CDR3 DNA: TGTGCCAGCAGCCGGGGACAGGGGTACTACGAGCAGTACTTC.

The chain uses TRBV6-6 and TRBJ1-6; a weak D match, TRBD1 (6 bases). The V end lost 2 bases, the J end lost 13 bases, and 15 bases lay between the germline ends. CDR1 and CDR2 from the germline V gene are MNHNY and SVGAGI (reference sequence). This CDR3 is built from 14 residues. The CDR3 DNA reads TGTGCCAGCAGTTACGGGGACAACCTAAATCCCCTCCACTTT. Its translation is CASSYGDNLNPLHF.

This clone was seen more than once but under ten times. The chain has TRBV6-4 and TRBJ2-1, with TRBD2 identical over 12 bases. Germline values: CDR1 MRHNA, CDR2 SNTAGT. CDR3 length: 15 amino acids. The V segment lost 2 bases and the J segment 9 bases; nucleotides outside the gene matches: 5. CDR3 protein: CASSDLAGGSGEQFF. The CDR3, as DNA: TGTGCCAGCAGTGACCTAGCGGGGGGGTCCGGTGAGCAGTTCTTC.

This clone has only a few counts. The genes are TRBV9 and TRBJ2-1, with 8 bases lining up with TRBD1. Trimming cost V 4 bases and J 2 bases; bases outside gene matches: 5. Germline CDR1 is SGDLS and CDR2 is YYNGEE. This CDR3 region has 15 residues. Written as DNA, the CDR3 is TGTGCCAGCAGCTCCTGGACAGGGCCCTACAATGAGCAGTTCTTC. Translated: CASSSWTGPYNEQFF.

In its sample, this clone was seen a few times. V and J are TRBV30 and TRBJ1-5, with TRBD1 matching over 8 bases. In germline, CDR1 is GTSNPN, CDR2 SVGIG (reference sequence). The CDR3 runs 14 residues. Unmatched junction bases numbered 7, after V lost 4 bases and J lost 5 bases. The CDR3 nucleotides read TGTGCCTGGACCCCAGACAGGGGATATCAGCCCCAGCATTTT. This codes for CAWTPDRGYQPQHF.

J is TRBJ2-3 and V is TRBV6-5; the D is unclear. V was clipped by 1 base and J by 8 bases, with 7 bases between them. Germline assignment: CDR1 MNHEY and CDR2 SVGAGI. The CDR3 extends over 12 amino acids. The DNA of the CDR3 is TGTGCCAGCAGTTACTTAACGGGTACGCAGTATTTT. It yields the protein CASSYLTGTQYF.

This clone was seen a few times. The rearrangement joins TRBV5-1 to TRBJ2-5; D perhaps matches TRBD2 (5 bases). The CDR3 contains 14 residues. V was pared by 3 bases and J by 3 bases, with 12 bases between. Germline CDR1 and CDR2: SGHRS and YFSETQ. DNA for the CDR3: TGCGCCAGCAGCTGGGAGACTAAAAAAGAGACCCAGTACTTC. This translates into CASSWETKKETQYF.

V usage is TRBV28 and J usage is TRBJ2-1; 9 bases agree with TRBD1. The CDR3 extends over 15 amino acids. V was clipped by 7 bases and J by 6 bases; unmatched bases: 10. Germline-derived CDR1 and CDR2 are MDHEN and SYDVKM. For the CDR3, the DNA is TGTGCCAGCAAAATGGGGGACAGGGTGCGCAATGAGCAGTTCTTC. Translation gives CASKMGDRVRNEQFF. The whole variable domain, filled in from reference TRBV28 and TRBJ2-1, reads DVKVTQSSRYLVKRTGEKVFLECVQDMDHENMFWYRQDPGLGLRLIYFSYDVKMKEKGDIPEGYSVSREKKERFSLILESASTNQTSMYLCASKMGDRVRNEQFFGPGTRLTVL.

This chain connects TRBV10-3 to TRBJ1-2, with 8 bases lining up with TRBD1. This CDR3 has 14 residues. The V segment lost 7 bases and the J segment 0 bases; nucleotides outside the gene matches: 4. Germline loops: CDR1 ENHRY, CDR2 SYGVKD. CDR3 DNA sequence: TGTGCCATCAAACAGGGGGGCGCTAACTATGGCTACACCTTC. It specifies CAIKQGGANYGYTF.

Only one count was recorded for this clone. The rearrangement uses TRBV27 and TRBJ2-2; perhaps TRBD2 as D (6 bases). The V end lost 5 bases, the J end lost 4 bases, and 14 bases lay between the germline ends. The germline V gene has CDR1 MNHEY and CDR2 SMNVEV (reference sequence). The CDR3 is 15 amino acids. CDR3 coding DNA: TGTGCCAGCAGTCCCCGACTAGTCGTCACCGGGGAGCTGTTTTTT. Encoded protein: CASSPRLVVTGELFF.

In DNA, the CDR3 is TGTGCCAGCAGCTACCAAAGCGGGAGGGGCTCCTACGAGCAGTACTTC. It is translated as CASSYQSGRGSYEQYF. This rearrangement joins TRBV7-9 to TRBJ2-7; 10 nucleotides line up with TRBD2. The germline V gene has CDR1 SEHNR and CDR2 FQNEAQ (reference sequence). Trimming removed 4 bases from V and 0 bases from J; junction bases left unmatched: 6. The CDR3 consists of 16 residues.

The chain carries TRBV11-2 and TRBJ1-1, with 10 positions matching TRBD1. The CDR3 runs to 17 residues. The germline gives CDR1 SGHAT, CDR2 FQNNGV. V trimming: 5 bases; J trimming: 1 base; junction bases outside the gene matches: 10. Here the CDR3 DNA reads TGTGCCAGCAGCCATATCCGTTGGACAGGGGGGAACACTGAAGCTTTCTTT. As protein: CASSHIRWTGGNTEAFF.

The chain joins TRBV7-6 to TRBJ2-7; 11 bases are shared with TRBD1. The CDR3 runs to 15 residues. Germline V gene lookup returns CDR1 SGHVS and CDR2 FNYEAQ. J lost 5 bases, V lost 1 base, and 4 bases had no gene match. CDR3 protein: CASSLGGQGGNEQYF. CDR3 DNA: TGTGCCAGCAGCTTAGGGGGACAGGGGGGAAACGAGCAGTACTTC.

The genes are TRBV9 and TRBJ1-4; D unclear. The V and J ends lost 0 bases and 5 bases respectively, with 8 bases between them. The CDR3 totals 14 residues. Germline V lookup: CDR1 SGDLS, CDR2 YYNGEE. CDR3 protein: CASSVGGSNEKLFF. CDR3 nucleotides: TGTGCCAGCAGCGTAGGAGGGTCCAATGAAAAACTGTTTTTT.

The chain has TRBV28 and TRBJ2-7, with 7 bases matching TRBD1. V shed 10 bases, J shed 2 bases, and the junction held 8 bases outside the gene matches. CDR1 is MDHEN, CDR2 SYDVKM, per germline. The CDR3 covers 13 residues. The CDR3 DNA follows: TGTGCCACACTACGGCAGGGGGCCTACGAGCAGTACTTC. This sequence encodes CATLRQGAYEQYF.

The chain carries TRBV7-9 and TRBJ2-1; no clear D. The germline V and J ends were trimmed by 3 bases and 8 bases, with 11 bases remaining between them. The CDR3 is made up of 13 amino acids. Germline CDR1 SEHNR, CDR2 FQNEAQ (reference sequence). The CDR3 is CASSFLRLHEQFF. As DNA, the CDR3 is TGTGCCAGCAGCTTTCTTAGATTACATGAGCAGTTCTTC.

This clone was found a few times. J is TRBJ2-5 and V is TRBV7-4; TRBD2 matches 8 bases. The CDR3 runs to 17 residues. The germline V gene encodes CDR1 SGHVT and CDR2 SQSDAQ. With 5 bases clipped from V and 3 bases from J, the junction kept 14 bases outside the gene matches. The CDR3: CASSPQPRAGVEETQYF. CDR3 sequence (DNA): TGTGCCAGCAGCCCACAGCCCAGAGCGGGAGTGGAAGAGACCCAGTACTTC.

The genes are TRBV11-2 and TRBJ2-7; 9 nucleotides match TRBD2. Unmatched junction bases numbered 8, after V lost 0 bases and J lost 5 bases. The CDR3 has 16 amino acids. CDR1 and CDR2 from the germline V gene are SGHAT and FQNNGV. CDR3: CASSLDGSGRFHEQYF. CDR3 coding DNA: TGTGCCAGCAGCTTAGACGGGAGCGGGAGGTTTCACGAGCAGTACTTC.

The gene calls are TRBV5-1 and TRBJ1-2; D not certain. The V gene lost 2 bases and the J gene lost 14 bases, with 16 bases spanning the gap. The CDR3 runs to 12 residues. Germline CDR1 is SGHRS and CDR2 is YFSETQ. CDR3 in DNA: TGCGCCAGCAGCTTCGGGGAGGGCGGAAGAACCTTC. Protein product: CASSFGEGGRTF. Full variable domain (rest looked up from reference TRBV5-1 and TRBJ1-2): KAGVTQTPRYLIKTRGQQVTLSCSPISGHRSVSWYQQTPGQGLQFLFEYFSETQRNKGNFPGRFSGRQFSNSRSEMNVSTLELGDSALYLCASSFGEGGRTFGSGTRLTVV.

V is TRBV18 and J is TRBJ1-1, with 7 bases aligning to TRBD1. This CDR3 region has 17 residues. The J segment lost 4 bases and the V segment lost 1 base, leaving 12 bases of the junction unmatched. Germline V lookup: CDR1 KGHSH, CDR2 LQKENI. CDR3 sequence: CASSPRMPGGAGTEAFF. The CDR3 coding sequence is TGTGCCAGCTCACCACGGATGCCAGGGGGAGCGGGCACTGAAGCTTTCTTT.

The rearrangement uses TRBV30 and TRBJ2-7; 9 bases match TRBD2. CDR3 length: 13 amino acids. Germline V CDR1 and CDR2: GTSNPN, SVGIG (reference sequence). V shed 6 bases and J 6 bases; nucleotides not matched to a gene: 9. DNA of the CDR3: TGTGCCTGTATTAGCGGGAGTTTCTCCGAGCAGTACTTC. It encodes CACISGSFSEQYF.